What follows describes a single T cell receptor beta chain. Its antigen is not known. These data originate in a study of neoadjuvant nivolumab and ipilimumab in lung cancer. V lost 6 bases and J 2 bases, leaving 17 bases between the germline ends. Germline CDR1 MNHNY, CDR2 SVGAGI (reference sequence). This CDR3 has 16 amino acids. Study observations and caveats: Blood richness before therapy tracked richness in tumors resected after neoadjuvant therapy.

Sequenced by immunoSEQ multiplex PCR; TCRdb stores in-frame clones only, minus some. The repertoire includes over 45,000 clones, about 89% of them detected once, and roughly 3.7% sits in the top ten. The source was blood, collected before neoadjuvant nivolumab, alone or with ipilimumab. The rearrangement joins TRBV6-6 to TRBJ1-5; no clear D gene. The clonotype was recovered from an adult with non-small cell lung cancer. Some clones in this sample may be carry-over from other donors' samples. The CDR3 spells CASRGHEGRGNQPQHF. The CDR3, as DNA: TGTGCCAGCAGAGGCCATGAGGGTCGGGGCAATCAGCCCCAGCATTTT.